The T cell receptor beta chain described here comes from a study of blood T cell repertoires in COVID-19. Study information: Researchers got acute and convalescent COVID-19 samples from the United States, Italy and Spain. T cells, B-cell-depleted T cells, or PBMCs provided the cDNA or gDNA that served as material.

This clone was seen a handful of times. The V end lost 7 bases, the J end lost 3 bases, and 13 bases lay between the germline ends. In germline, CDR1 is SNHLY, CDR2 FYNNEI. The CDR3 covers 14 residues. Original analysis: Amplified reference gene primers provided the basis for estimating nucleated cell counts. The table came from immunoSEQ multiplex PCR; TCRdb's copy has only in-frame clones and leaves some out. The D gene and trimming were derived from the DNA, and the V and J assignments and clone size from that table. This sample yields under 500,000 clones, of which about 89% are seen a single time; over 4% belongs to the top ten.

The chain uses TRBV2 and TRBJ1-3, with D uncertain. The TCR originated in a woman aged 25 to 39 with acute or convalescent COVID-19. Sequencing was performed on peripheral blood. CDR3 loop: CASTREEGGNTIYF. The DNA of the CDR3 is TGTGCCAGCACCCGGGAGGAGGGTGGAAACACCATATATTTT.